This paragraph covers one T cell receptor beta chain sequence. This sample stems from a study of blood T cell repertoires in COVID-19. Generated by immunoSEQ multiplex PCR, the TCRdb table keeps only in-frame clones and is missing some. The sample carries under 95,000 clones, 88% recorded once. Trimming removed 8 bases from V and 0 bases from J, with 8 bases in between. Germline assignment: CDR1 SNHLY and CDR2 FYNNEI. This CDR3 comprises 12 residues. Sequencing was done on a sample of peripheral blood. The chain links TRBV2 to TRBJ2-7; a possible D gene is TRBD2 (6 bases). The sequence was collected from a human donor in a cohort sampled during active COVID-19. The CDR3 region is CASGGSSYEQYF. The DNA for the CDR3 is TGTGCCAGCGGGGGGAGCTCCTACGAGCAGTACTTC.